The T cell receptor beta chain described here comes from a study of shared clonotypes between healthy human individuals. V shed 4 bases and J 8 bases; nucleotides not matched to a gene: 4. The CDR3 has 14 residues. Germline loops: CDR1 SGHTA, CDR2 FQGTGA. Clones were sequenced by immunoSEQ multiplex PCR, and TCRdb holds only the in-frame ones, with some missing. Found here are approximately 700,000 clones, less than 80% of them singletons; the top ten hold around 1.8%. The chain couples TRBV7-3 to TRBJ2-1; 11 positions match TRBD2. This clonotype was sampled from a young woman in good health. Sequencing used memory CD4+ T cells sorted from blood. As for subset: CD45RA-negative fraction. CDR3 coding DNA: TGTGCCAGCAGCTCAGGGACTAGCGGCCATGAGCAGTTCTTC. Its translation: CASSSGTSGHEQFF.